This T cell receptor (beta chain) came from a study of shared clonotypes between healthy human individuals (TCRdb year 2020). Background for the entire study: The cohort included three men and a couple of women between 18 and 49 years of age. Each donor's leukapheresis produced roughly between roughly 0.85 and 9.5 billion PBMCs. For each donor, CD4 naive and CD4 memory were each run on three plates, CD8 naive on two plates, and CD8 memory on one plate. To estimate repertoire size and how much clonotypes are shared between individuals, the study performed deep sequencing of blood TCR repertoires from roughly five healthy adults. Libraries were prepared and TCR repertoires were sequenced by different laboratories using diverse techniques, in order to increase sequencing depth and limit assay-specific biases. Broad study findings and their caveats: Across four donors, approximately 5% of naive CD4, approximately 4% of naive CD8, 2.3% of memory CD4, and roughly 0.41% of memory CD8 clonotypes were shared. Rarefaction of sorted-subset datasets indicated incomplete sequencing despite the large sequencing depth. The small number of donors limited the genetic and exposure-history diversity represented. Based on pairwise subsampling, the degree of clonotype sharing among donors was expected to be affected by sequencing depth. Compared with non-shared clonotypes, the clonotypes found in all four sorted-subset donors had higher generation probabilities. Larger estimated clonotype richness was generally found for naive subsets than for memory subsets. Sampling was restricted to blood, and TCR repertoires in tissues likely differ from the TCR repertoires found in blood.

This clone was counted between two and nine times. Its antigen remains unidentified. The sample holds no much larger clone one base away, and base qualities are not on file. Relative to germline, V is 4 bases shorter and J is 1 base shorter, with 15 bases between their ends. The germline V gene sets CDR1 to SGHRS and CDR2 to YFSETQ. Including cysteine and phenylalanine, the CDR3 has 17 amino acids. Of the read, only the CDR3 DNA is kept; its 51 bases are in frame from base 1. Using the deep immunoSEQ assay, TCR CDR3 regions were amplified from genomic DNA by multiplex PCR. Extracted genomic DNA from each cell subset was spread evenly across all wells of several immunoSEQ 96-well plates, with each plate serving as a replicate. For sorted subsets, approximately 0.2 ug of genomic DNA, equivalent to tens of thousands of T cell genomes, went into each replicate PCR. Purified libraries were measured with a Qubit 3.0 fluorometer, size-checked on a Bioanalyzer 2100, and measured again with the KAPA Library Quantification kit. A separate single-read 150-cycle Illumina NextSeq 550 flow cell was used to sequence each immunoSEQ 96-well plate. The original pipeline was this. Because the immunoSEQ output held only junctional sequences and lacked quality scores, the filtering could not match the filtering applied to full-length reads. To assign V/J genes and CDR3, sequences were annotated against IMGT germline references using PyIR, a Python wrapper for IgBLAST v1.9. Any read was removed if the V/J assignment was weak (E-value above 1e-6), the CDR3 was missing, or the read contained stop codons, out-of-frame junctions, or ambiguous translated residues. V3J clonotypes were defined as sequences sharing the same inferred V gene, J gene, and CDR3 amino acid sequence. The percentage overlap between two repertoires was calculated by dividing the number of shared unique clonotypes by the size of the smaller repertoire. RTK rarefaction, the Chao1 estimator, and Recon v2.1 estimates of unobserved clonotypes were used to assess repertoire richness. For all TCRbeta clonotypes obtained by the gDNA method from several donors, generation probabilities were computed with OLGA. TCRdb stores this immuneACCESS table with in-frame sequences only. Part of the clones is absent; in the studies checked, under half of the shortfall reflects unresolved V genes, and no reason is known for the rest. Clone size and the V and J calls come from that table; the DNA yielded D and trimming. This sample has around 990,000 clones in its table, and 70% to 85% of those were observed once. The top ten hold roughly 0.82% of the sample.

The donors were healthy, HIV-negative adults who had no recently reported acute infections or vaccinations. Every donor was a Caucasian adult residing in Nashville, Tennessee, USA. CD4+ T cells were enriched by magnetic negative selection; naive cells were then positively selected on CD45RA, and the negative fraction formed the memory subset. Blood was obtained by leukapheresis, after which PBMCs were separated by Ficoll-Histopaque density gradient centrifugation and cryopreserved in liquid nitrogen vapor phase. Purity and quantity of every magnetically sorted T cell population were checked by analytical flow cytometry. Genomic DNA was isolated from each sorted fraction and quantified by UV absorbance on a Nanodrop 2000c.

The TCR sequence derives from a man between 18 and 35 years old in good health. Some clones in this sample may be carry-over from other donors' samples. The chain was built from TRBV5-1 and TRBJ2-6; perhaps TRBD2 is the D gene, with 6 bases matching. Sequencing was carried out using memory CD4+ T cells from PBMCs. The cell subset or site tag for this specimen amounts to: CD45RA-negative fraction. The sequence in DNA is TGCGCCAGCAGCCCGGAATACGGGGGTTCTGGGGCCAACGTCCTGACTTTC. Translated, it gives CASSPEYGGSGANVLTF.